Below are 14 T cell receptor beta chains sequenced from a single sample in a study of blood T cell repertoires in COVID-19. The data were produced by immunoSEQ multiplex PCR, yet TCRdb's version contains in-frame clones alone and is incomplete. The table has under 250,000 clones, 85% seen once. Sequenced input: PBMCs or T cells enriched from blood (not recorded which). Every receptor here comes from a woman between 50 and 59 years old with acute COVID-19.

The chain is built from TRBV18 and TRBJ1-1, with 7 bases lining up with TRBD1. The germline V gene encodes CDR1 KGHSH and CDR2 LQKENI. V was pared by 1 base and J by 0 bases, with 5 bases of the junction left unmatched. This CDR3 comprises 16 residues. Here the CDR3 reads CASSPRSGGMNTEAFF. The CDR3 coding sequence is TGTGCCAGCTCACCACGATCAGGGGGGATGAACACTGAAGCTTTCTTT.

In DNA, the CDR3 is TGTGCCAGCTCTCTTAGTATGAACACTGAAGCTTTCTTT. Protein: CASSLSMNTEAFF. J is TRBJ1-1 and V is TRBV18; the D is unclear. CDR3 length equals 13 residues. The V end was cut by 6 bases, the J end by 0 bases, with 8 bases between. CDR1 is KGHSH and CDR2 is LQKENI in the germline V gene.

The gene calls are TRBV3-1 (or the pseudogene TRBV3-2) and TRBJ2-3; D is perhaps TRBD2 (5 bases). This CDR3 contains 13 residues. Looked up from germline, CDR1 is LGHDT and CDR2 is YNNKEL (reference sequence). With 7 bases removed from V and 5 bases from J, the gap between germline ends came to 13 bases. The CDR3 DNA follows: TGTGCCAGCACCTGCAGACGGGGAGATACGCAGTATTTT. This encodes CASTCRRGDTQYF.

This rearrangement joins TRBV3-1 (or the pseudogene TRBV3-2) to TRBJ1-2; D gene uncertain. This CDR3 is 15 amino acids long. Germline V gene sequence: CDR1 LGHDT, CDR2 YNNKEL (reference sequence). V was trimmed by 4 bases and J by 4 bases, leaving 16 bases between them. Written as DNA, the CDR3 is TGTGCCAGCAGCCTCCTAACCGACAACCTCTATGGCTACACCTTC. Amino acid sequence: CASSLLTDNLYGYTF.

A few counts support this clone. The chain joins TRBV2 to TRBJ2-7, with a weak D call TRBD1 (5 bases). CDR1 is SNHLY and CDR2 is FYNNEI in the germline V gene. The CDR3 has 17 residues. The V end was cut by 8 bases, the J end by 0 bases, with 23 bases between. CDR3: CASDGYRNTLLSYEQYF. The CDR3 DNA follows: TGTGCCAGCGATGGGTACAGGAATACTCTTCTCTCCTACGAGCAGTACTTC.

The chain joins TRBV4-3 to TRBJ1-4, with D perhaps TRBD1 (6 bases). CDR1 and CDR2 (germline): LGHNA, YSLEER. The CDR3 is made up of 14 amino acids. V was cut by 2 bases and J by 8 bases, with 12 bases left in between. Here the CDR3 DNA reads TGCGCCAGCAGCCAACGACCCCAGGGGGAAAAACTGTTTTTT. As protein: CASSQRPQGEKLFF.

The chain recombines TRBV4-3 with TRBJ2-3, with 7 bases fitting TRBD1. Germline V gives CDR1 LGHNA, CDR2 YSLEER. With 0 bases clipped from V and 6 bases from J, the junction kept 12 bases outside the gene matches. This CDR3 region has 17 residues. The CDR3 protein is CASSQDGQGGNRDTQYF. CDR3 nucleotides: TGCGCCAGCAGCCAAGACGGGCAAGGGGGCAATCGGGATACGCAGTATTTT.

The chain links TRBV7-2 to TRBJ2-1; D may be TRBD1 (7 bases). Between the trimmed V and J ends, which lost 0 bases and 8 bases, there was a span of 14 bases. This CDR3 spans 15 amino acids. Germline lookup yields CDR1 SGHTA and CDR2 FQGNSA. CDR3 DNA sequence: TGTGCCAGCAGCTTAGCGTCAGGGGGAGGTGATGAGCAGTTCTTC. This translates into CASSLASGGGDEQFF. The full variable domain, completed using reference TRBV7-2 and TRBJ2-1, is GAGVSQSPSNKVTEKGKDVELRCDPISGHTALYWYRQSLGQGLEFLIYFQGNSAPDKSGLPSDRFSAERTGGSVSTLTIQRTQQEDSAVYLCASSLASGGGDEQFFGPGTRLTVL.

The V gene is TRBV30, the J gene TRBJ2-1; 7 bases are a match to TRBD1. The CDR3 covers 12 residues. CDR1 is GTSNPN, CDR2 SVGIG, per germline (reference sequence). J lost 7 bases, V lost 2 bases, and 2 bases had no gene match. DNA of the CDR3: TGTGCCTGGAGTCCAGGGGGTAATGAGCAGTTCTTC. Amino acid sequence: CAWSPGGNEQFF. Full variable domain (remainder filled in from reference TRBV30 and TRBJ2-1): SQTIHQWPATLVQPVGSPLSLECTVEGTSNPNLYWYRQAAGRGLQLLFYSVGIGQISSEVPQNLSASRPQDRQFILSSKKLLLSDSGFYLCAWSPGGNEQFFGPGTRLTVL.

The CDR3 nucleotides are TGTGCCAGCAGCTCGCACACAGGGGGCGAATCACCCCTCCACTTT. This gives the protein CASSSHTGGESPLHF. The chain carries TRBV5-5 and TRBJ1-6; the match to TRBD1 covers 9 bases. V trimming: 3 bases; J trimming: 10 bases; junction bases outside the gene matches: 8. Germline CDR1 SGHKS, CDR2 YYEKEE (reference sequence). CDR3 size: 15 residues.

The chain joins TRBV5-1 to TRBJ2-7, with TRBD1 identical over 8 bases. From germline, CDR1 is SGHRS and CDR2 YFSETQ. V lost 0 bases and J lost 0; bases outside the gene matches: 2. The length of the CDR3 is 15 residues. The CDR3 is CASSLAGGHSYEQYF. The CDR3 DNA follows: TGCGCCAGCAGCTTGGCAGGGGGCCACTCCTACGAGCAGTACTTC.

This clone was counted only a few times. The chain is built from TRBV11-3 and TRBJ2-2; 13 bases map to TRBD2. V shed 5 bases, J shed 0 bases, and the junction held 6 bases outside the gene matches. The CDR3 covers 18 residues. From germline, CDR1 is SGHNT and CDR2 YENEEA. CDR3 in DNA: TGTGCCAGCAGCGCCGGACTAGCGGGGGCCGCGAACACCGGGGAGCTGTTTTTT. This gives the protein CASSAGLAGAANTGELFF.

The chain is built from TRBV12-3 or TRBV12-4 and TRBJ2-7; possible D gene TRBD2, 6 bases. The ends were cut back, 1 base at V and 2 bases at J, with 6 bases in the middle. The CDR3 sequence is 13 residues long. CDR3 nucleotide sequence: TGTGCCAGCAGTTTAGGCGGGACCTACGAGCAGTACTTC. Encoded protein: CASSLGGTYEQYF.

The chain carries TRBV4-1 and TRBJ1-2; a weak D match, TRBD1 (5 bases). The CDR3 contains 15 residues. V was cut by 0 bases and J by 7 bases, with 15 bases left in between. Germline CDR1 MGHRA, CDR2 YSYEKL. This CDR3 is CASSQDGGVKGGYTF. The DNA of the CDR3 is TGCGCCAGCAGCCAAGATGGGGGGGTTAAGGGTGGCTACACCTTC.